This entry features one T cell receptor (beta chain) sequence. Given a much more abundant clone one base away, this may be a read error. This sample was included in a study of T cells in Graves' hyperthyroidism and ophthalmopathy. Amplified regions were TCR beta CDR3 sequences from RNA transcripts. HTBI primers were the set used in a first-round RT-PCR of the TCR CDR3. TCRdb processed the multiplex PCR reads anew with MiXCR; each CDR3 protein has one entry. The table shows 650,000 to 700,000 distinct CDR3 sequences, with around a sixth occurring only once. Uncontrolled infection, other autoimmune disease, pregnancy or lactation barred patients from enrollment. Diagnostic assessment was based on clinical symptoms, serum thyroxine and TRAb, thyroid ultrasound and orbital computed tomography. This TCR derives from a man between 50 and 59 years old with Graves' hyperthyroidism. The sample consisted of blood.

CDR3 coding DNA: TGTGCCAGCAGCTTGGGGGCGAACATGCACACTGAAGCTTTCTTT. Its protein product is CASSLGANMHTEAFF. The chain joins TRBV11-2 to TRBJ1-1; D is perhaps TRBD1 (6 bases). Trimming shortened V by 3 bases and J by 3 bases, and 14 bases separated the two germline ends. Germline values: CDR1 SGHAT, CDR2 FQNNGV. This CDR3 contains 15 residues.